What follows are 10 T cell receptor beta chains derived from one specimen sequenced in a study of blood T cell repertoires in COVID-19. The repertoire was sequenced with immunoSEQ multiplex PCR; TCRdb's copy has only in-frame clones and lacks some. The sample consists of about 210,000 clones, 65% to 90% of them appearing once. The sequenced material came from peripheral blood. These TCRs come from a man aged 45-65 years with active or convalescent COVID-19.

This rearrangement joins TRBV6-6 to TRBJ2-1; TRBD1 matches 7 bases. The CDR3 is 18 amino acids. With 6 bases clipped from V and 2 bases from J, the junction kept 16 bases outside the gene matches. Germline CDR1 reads MNHNY; CDR2 reads SVGAGI (reference sequence). CDR3 loop: CASSRVFRDRETYNEQFF. The CDR3 coding sequence is TGTGCCAGCAGCCGAGTTTTCCGGGACAGAGAAACCTACAATGAGCAGTTCTTC.

The chain has TRBV13 and TRBJ1-2, with D possibly being TRBD1 (6 bases). The CDR3 is 17 amino acids. Trimming shortened V by 4 bases and J by 0 bases, and 18 bases separated the two germline ends. CDR1 and CDR2 (germline): PRHDT, FYEKMQ (reference sequence). The CDR3 is CASSSIGQGSANYGYTF. As DNA, the CDR3 is TGTGCCAGCAGCTCGATCGGGCAGGGGTCGGCTAACTATGGCTACACCTTC.

The chain recombines TRBV29-1 with TRBJ2-2, with 7 bases fitting TRBD2. Per the germline V gene, CDR1 is SQVTM and CDR2 is ANQGSEA. The CDR3 is made up of 15 amino acids. V dropped 4 bases and J dropped 5; count of bases not matched to a gene: 10. CDR3 loop: CSVVWDYSDTGELFF. CDR3 in DNA: TGCAGCGTTGTGTGGGACTACTCAGATACCGGGGAGCTGTTTTTT.

The chain uses TRBV4-3 and TRBJ2-3; 9 bases line up with TRBD2. The CDR3 length is 15 residues. The V gene's germline CDR1 is LGHNA and CDR2 YSLEER. V was pared by 10 bases and J by 2 bases, with 10 bases of the junction left unmatched. CDR3 in DNA: TGCGCCACCGCGGCTAGCGGGACCCTCACAGATACGCAGTATTTT. Encoded protein: CATAASGTLTDTQYF.

The rearrangement links TRBV14 to TRBJ2-1, with D tentatively TRBD1 (7 bases). The CDR3 consists of 16 residues. The V gene's germline CDR1 is SGHDN and CDR2 FVKESK. V lost 4 bases, J lost 8 bases, and 21 bases lay in between. The CDR3 is CASSRRGDGASHEQFF. In DNA, the CDR3 is TGTGCCAGCAGCCGCAGGGGGGACGGAGCAAGCCATGAGCAGTTCTTC.

The chain links TRBV9 to TRBJ2-3, with D perhaps matching TRBD2 (6 bases). V gave up 0 bases and J gave up 0 bases, with 8 bases separating them. This CDR3 contains 15 residues. Germline V gene sequence: CDR1 SGDLS, CDR2 YYNGEE. The CDR3 bases are TGTGCCAGCAGCGTAGCCGGGAGAAGCACAGATACGCAGTATTTT. Amino acid sequence: CASSVAGRSTDTQYF. Full variable domain (outside the CDR3, taken from reference TRBV9 and TRBJ2-3): DSGVTQTPKHLITATGQRVTLRCSPRSGDLSVYWYQQSLDQGLQFLIQYYNGEERAKGNILERFSAQQFPDLHSELNLSSLELGDSALYFCASSVAGRSTDTQYFGPGTRLTVL.

V usage is TRBV4-1 and J usage is TRBJ2-1, with D possibly being TRBD2 (6 bases). Germline assignment: CDR1 MGHRA and CDR2 YSYEKL. There are 16 residues in the CDR3. V was cut by 2 bases and J by 1 base, with 12 bases left in between. The DNA of the CDR3 is TGCGCCAGCAGCCAACATCCTGGAGGGTCCTACAATGAGCAGTTCTTC. Amino acids: CASSQHPGGSYNEQFF.

V and J are TRBV27 and TRBJ2-1; 8 nucleotides match TRBD2. The V segment lost 1 base and the J segment 6 bases; nucleotides outside the gene matches: 5. Germline CDR1 MNHEY, CDR2 SMNVEV (reference sequence). This CDR3 is 15 amino acids long. CDR3 sequence reads: CASSLLRGAVNEQFF. The DNA of the CDR3 is TGTGCCAGCAGTTTATTGCGGGGGGCCGTCAATGAGCAGTTCTTC.

This rearrangement joins TRBV4-3 to TRBJ2-3; the match to TRBD2 covers 7 bases. The V gene end was trimmed by 0 bases and the J gene end by 4 bases; junction bases not matched to a gene: 7. CDR3 length: 16 amino acids. The germline V gene encodes CDR1 LGHNA and CDR2 YSLEER. The CDR3, as DNA: TGCGCCAGCAGCCAAGATATGGGCGGGAGTTCAGATACGCAGTATTTT. Residues: CASSQDMGGSSDTQYF.

This clone was seen just once. The V and J genes are TRBV7-7 and TRBJ2-5; D ambiguous. Germline CDR1 is SSHAT and CDR2 is FNYEAQ (reference sequence). Trimming removed 1 base from V and 5 bases from J, with 11 bases in between. The length of the CDR3 is 14 residues. The CDR3, as DNA: TGTGCCAGCAGCTTAGAGGCGGCCAGCGAGACCCAGTACTTC. Protein: CASSLEAASETQYF.